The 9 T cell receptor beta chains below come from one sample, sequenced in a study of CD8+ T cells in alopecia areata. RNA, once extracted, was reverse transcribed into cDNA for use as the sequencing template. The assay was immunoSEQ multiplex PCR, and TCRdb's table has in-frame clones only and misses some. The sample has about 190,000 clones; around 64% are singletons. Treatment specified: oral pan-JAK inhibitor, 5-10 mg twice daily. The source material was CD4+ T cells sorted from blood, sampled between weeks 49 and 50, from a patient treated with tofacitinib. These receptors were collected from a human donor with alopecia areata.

This chain's CDR3 is CATSRGDRENTIYF. The CDR3 nucleotides read TGTGCCACCAGCAGAGGGGACAGGGAAAACACCATATATTTT. The gene calls are TRBV15 and TRBJ1-3, with 9 bases identical to TRBD1. V was clipped by 1 base and J by 6 bases; unmatched bases: 1. The germline V gene has CDR1 LNHNV and CDR2 YYDKDF (reference sequence). The CDR3 covers 14 residues.

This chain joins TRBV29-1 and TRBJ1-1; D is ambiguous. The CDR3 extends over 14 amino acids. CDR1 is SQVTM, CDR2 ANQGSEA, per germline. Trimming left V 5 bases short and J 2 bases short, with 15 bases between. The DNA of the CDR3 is TGCAGCGTTACTTTATCGGGAGGAAACACTGAAGCTTTCTTT. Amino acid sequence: CSVTLSGGNTEAFF.

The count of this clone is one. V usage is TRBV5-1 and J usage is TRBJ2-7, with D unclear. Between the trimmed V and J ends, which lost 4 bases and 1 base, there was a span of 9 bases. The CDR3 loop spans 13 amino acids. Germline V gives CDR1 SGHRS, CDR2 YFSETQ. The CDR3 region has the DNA TGCGCCAGCAGCCCCCTGGGGTCCTACGAGCAGTACTTC. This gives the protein CASSPLGSYEQYF.

CDR3 in amino acids: CASSFLGGSSYEQYF. CDR3 coding DNA: TGCGCCAGCAGCTTCCTCGGGGGTAGCTCCTACGAGCAGTACTTC. The chain links TRBV5-1 to TRBJ2-7, with D tentatively TRBD2 (6 bases). V was trimmed by 2 bases and J by 0 bases, leaving 12 bases between them. CDR3 length equals 15 residues. Germline V gives CDR1 SGHRS, CDR2 YFSETQ.

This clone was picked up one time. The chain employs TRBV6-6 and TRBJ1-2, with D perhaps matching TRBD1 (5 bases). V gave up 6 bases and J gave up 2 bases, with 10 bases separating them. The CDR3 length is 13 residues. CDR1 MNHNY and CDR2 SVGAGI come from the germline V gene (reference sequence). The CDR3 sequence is CASSGTSNYGYTF. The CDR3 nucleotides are TGTGCCAGCAGCGGGACGTCGAACTATGGCTACACCTTC.

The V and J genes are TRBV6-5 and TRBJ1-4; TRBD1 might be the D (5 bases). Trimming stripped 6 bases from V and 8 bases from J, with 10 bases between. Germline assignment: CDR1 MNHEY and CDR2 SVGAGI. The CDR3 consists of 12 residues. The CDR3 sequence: CASSRAGEKLFF. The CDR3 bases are TGTGCCAGCAGCAGGGCAGGGGAAAAACTGTTTTTT.

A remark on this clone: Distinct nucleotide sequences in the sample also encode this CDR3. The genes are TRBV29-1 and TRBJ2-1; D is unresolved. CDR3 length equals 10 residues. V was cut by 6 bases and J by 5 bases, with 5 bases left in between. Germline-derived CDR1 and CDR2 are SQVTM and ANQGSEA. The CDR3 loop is CSVRNNEQFF. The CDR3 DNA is TGCAGCGTCCGGAACAATGAGCAGTTCTTC.

CDR3 DNA sequence: TGTGCCAGCAGCCGGGCGGACAGCCAAGAGACCCAGTACTTC. Its protein is CASSRADSQETQYF. The chain carries TRBV9 and TRBJ2-5; D may be TRBD1 (6 bases). Germline CDR1 and CDR2: SGDLS and YYNGEE. This CDR3 spans 14 amino acids. With 4 bases removed from V and 1 base from J, the gap between germline ends came to 11 bases.

This chain's CDR3 is CSVGGAHRTRETQYF. The CDR3 DNA sequence: TGCAGCGTTGGGGGGGCGCATCGTACCCGGGAGACCCAGTACTTC. V is TRBV29-1 and J is TRBJ2-5, with D perhaps being TRBD1 or TRBD2 (6 bases each). Germline CDR1 is SQVTM and CDR2 is ANQGSEA. Trimming took 4 bases from V and 5 from J, leaving 20 bases between them. This CDR3 comprises 15 residues. Together with reference TRBV29-1 and TRBJ2-5, the CDR3 gives the full variable domain: SAVISQKPSRDICQRGTSLTIQCQVDSQVTMMFWYRQQPGQSLTLIATANQGSEATYESGFVIDKFPISRPNLTFSTLTVSNMSPEDSSIYLCSVGGAHRTRETQYFGPGTRLLVL.